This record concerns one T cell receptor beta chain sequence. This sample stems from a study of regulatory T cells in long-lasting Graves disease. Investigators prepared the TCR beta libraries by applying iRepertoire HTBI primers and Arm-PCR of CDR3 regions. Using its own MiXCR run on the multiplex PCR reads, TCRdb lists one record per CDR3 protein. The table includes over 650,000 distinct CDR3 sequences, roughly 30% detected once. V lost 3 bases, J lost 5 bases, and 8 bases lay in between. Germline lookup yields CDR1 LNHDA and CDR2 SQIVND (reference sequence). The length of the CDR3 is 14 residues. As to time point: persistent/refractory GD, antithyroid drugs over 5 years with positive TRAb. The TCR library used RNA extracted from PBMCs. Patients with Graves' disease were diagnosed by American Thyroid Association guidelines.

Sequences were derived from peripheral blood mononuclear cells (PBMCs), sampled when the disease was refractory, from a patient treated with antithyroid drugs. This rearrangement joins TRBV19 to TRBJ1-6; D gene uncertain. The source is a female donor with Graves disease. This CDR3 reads CASSIRANNSPLHF. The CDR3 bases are TGTGCCAGTAGTATCAGAGCGAATAATTCACCCCTCCACTTT. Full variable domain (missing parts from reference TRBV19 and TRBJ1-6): DGGITQSPKYLFRKEGQNVTLSCEQNLNHDAMYWYRQDPGQGLRLIYYSQIVNDFQKGDIAEGYSVSREKKESFPLTVTSAQKNPTAFYLCASSIRANNSPLHFGNGTRLTVT.